This is a list of T cell receptor beta chains from one sample in a study of blood T cell repertoires in COVID-19. Repertoires were generated with immunoSEQ multiplex PCR, while TCRdb's copy carries only in-frame clones and drops some. Of hundreds of thousands of clones listed, nearly 90% are singletons. Sequencing was performed on peripheral blood. The receptors here all came from a man aged 18 to 35 with active or convalescent COVID-19. Both conserved end residues are part of each CDR3. A D gene is named only where the DNA matches it firmly.

cdr3_length	d_call	v_call	j_call	cdr3_aa
9	.	TRBV20-1	TRBJ1-2	CSALQQNTF
18	TRBD2	TRBV19	TRBJ2-7	CASGPLTSGRGHSREQYF
16	TRBD1	TRBV19	TRBJ2-5	CASSMAGGVRFETQYF
12	TRBD1	TRBV5-5	TRBJ2-1	CASRPTGGRQFF
15	TRBD2	TRBV6-5	TRBJ2-3	CASRPLMRETDTQYF
14	TRBD2	TRBV29-1	TRBJ2-1	CSARLAGLGNEQFF
13	TRBD1	TRBV27	TRBJ1-2	CASRHIDRDGYTF
20	.	TRBV19	TRBJ1-5	CASSIPRIQSGIVSNQPQHF
13	.	TRBV2	TRBJ1-1	CASTRGLYTEAFF
16	TRBD1	TRBV19	TRBJ2-1	CASSTYRGEIINEQFF
16	.	TRBV19	TRBJ2-5	CASSRRAAGPSETQYF
15	TRBD2	TRBV9	TRBJ2-2	CATATSGSNTGELFF
16	TRBD2	TRBV7-9	TRBJ2-2	CASSLPGLAGSPELFF